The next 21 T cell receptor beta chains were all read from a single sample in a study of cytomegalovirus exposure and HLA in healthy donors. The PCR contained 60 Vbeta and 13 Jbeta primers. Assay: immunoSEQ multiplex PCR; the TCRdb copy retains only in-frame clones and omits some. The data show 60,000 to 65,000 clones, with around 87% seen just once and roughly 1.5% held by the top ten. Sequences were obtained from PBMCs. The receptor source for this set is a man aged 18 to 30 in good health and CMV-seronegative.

The CDR3 DNA reads as TGCGCCAGCAGCCCCGGAGATCGCTACAATGAGCAGTTCTTC. Protein sequence: CASSPGDRYNEQFF. The V and J genes are TRBV5-1 and TRBJ2-1; no firm D call. Per germline, CDR1 SGHRS and CDR2 YFSETQ. The ends were cut back, 4 bases at V and 3 bases at J, with 11 bases in the middle. The CDR3 contains 14 residues. Supplemented by reference TRBV5-1 and TRBJ2-1, the full variable domain reads KAGVTQTPRYLIKTRGQQVTLSCSPISGHRSVSWYQQTPGQGLQFLFEYFSETQRNKGNFPGRFSGRQFSNSRSEMNVSTLELGDSALYLCASSPGDRYNEQFFGPGTRLTVL.

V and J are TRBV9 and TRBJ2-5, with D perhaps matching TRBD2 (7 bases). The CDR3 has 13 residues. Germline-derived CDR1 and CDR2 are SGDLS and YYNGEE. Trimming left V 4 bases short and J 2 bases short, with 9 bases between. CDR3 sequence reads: CASSRGAQETQYF. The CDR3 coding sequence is TGTGCCAGCAGCCGGGGGGCTCAAGAGACCCAGTACTTC.

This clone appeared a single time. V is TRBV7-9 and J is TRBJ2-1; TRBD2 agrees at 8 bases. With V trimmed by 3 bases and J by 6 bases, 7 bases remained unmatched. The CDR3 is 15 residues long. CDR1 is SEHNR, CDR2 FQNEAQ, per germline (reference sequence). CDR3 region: CASSFSRLALNEQFF. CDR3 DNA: TGTGCCAGCAGCTTCTCCCGACTAGCGCTCAATGAGCAGTTCTTC. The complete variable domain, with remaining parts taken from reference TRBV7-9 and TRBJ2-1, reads DTGVSQNPRHKITKRGQNVTFRCDPISEHNRLYWYRQTLGQGPEFLTYFQNEAQLEKSRLLSDRFSAERPKGSFSTLEIQRTEQGDSAMYLCASSFSRLALNEQFFGPGTRLTVL.

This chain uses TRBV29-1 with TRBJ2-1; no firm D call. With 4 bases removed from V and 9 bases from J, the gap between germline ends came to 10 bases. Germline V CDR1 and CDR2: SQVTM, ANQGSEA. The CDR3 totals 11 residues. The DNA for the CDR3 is TGCAGCGTTGGACTCTTGTCTGAGCAGTTCTTC. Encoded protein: CSVGLLSEQFF.

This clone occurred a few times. In nucleotides, the CDR3 is TGCGCCAGCAGCTTCCTCCCAGACTCCGGGGAGCTGTTTTTT. Its protein is CASSFLPDSGELFF. The chain is built from TRBV5-1 and TRBJ2-2; D is ambiguous. Trimming took 2 bases from V and 6 from J, leaving 11 bases between them. CDR1 and CDR2 (germline): SGHRS, YFSETQ. The CDR3 is 14 amino acids.

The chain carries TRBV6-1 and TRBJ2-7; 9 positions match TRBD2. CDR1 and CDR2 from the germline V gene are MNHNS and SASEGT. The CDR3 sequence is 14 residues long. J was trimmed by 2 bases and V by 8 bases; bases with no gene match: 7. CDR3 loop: CASAERGAPYEQYF. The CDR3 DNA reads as TGTGCCAGCGCTGAGCGGGGGGCCCCCTACGAGCAGTACTTC.

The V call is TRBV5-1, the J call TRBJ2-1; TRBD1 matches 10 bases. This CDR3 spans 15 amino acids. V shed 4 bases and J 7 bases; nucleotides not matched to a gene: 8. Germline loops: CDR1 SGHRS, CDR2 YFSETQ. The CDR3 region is CASSAGTGDTNEQFF. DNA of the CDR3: TGCGCCAGCAGCGCCGGGACAGGGGATACAAATGAGCAGTTCTTC.

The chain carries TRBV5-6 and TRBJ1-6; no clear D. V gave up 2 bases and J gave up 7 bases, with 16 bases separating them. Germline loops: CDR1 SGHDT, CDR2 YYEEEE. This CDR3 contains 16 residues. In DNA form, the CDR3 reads TGTGCCAGCAGCTTTCACGAGTCCGCGTGGAATTCACCCCTCCACTTT. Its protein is CASSFHESAWNSPLHF.

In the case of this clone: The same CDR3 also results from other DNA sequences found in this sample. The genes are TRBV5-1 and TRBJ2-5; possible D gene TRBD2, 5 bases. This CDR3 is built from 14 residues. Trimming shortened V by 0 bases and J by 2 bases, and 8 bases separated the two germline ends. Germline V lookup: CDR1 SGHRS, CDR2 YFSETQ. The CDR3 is CASSLAGVQETQYF. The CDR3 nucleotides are TGCGCCAGCAGCTTGGCCGGGGTACAAGAGACCCAGTACTTC.

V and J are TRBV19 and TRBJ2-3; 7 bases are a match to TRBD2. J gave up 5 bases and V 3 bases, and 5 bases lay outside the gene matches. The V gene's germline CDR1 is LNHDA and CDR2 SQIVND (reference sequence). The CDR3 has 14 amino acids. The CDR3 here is CASSMGLRGDTQYF. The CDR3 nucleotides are TGTGCCAGTAGTATGGGACTACGAGGAGATACGCAGTATTTT.

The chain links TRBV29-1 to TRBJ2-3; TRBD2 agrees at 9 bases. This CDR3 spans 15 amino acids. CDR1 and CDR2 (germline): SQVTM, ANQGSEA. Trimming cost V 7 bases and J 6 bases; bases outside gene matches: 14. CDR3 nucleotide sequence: TGCAGCGCCTCCGGGGGGGGACTAGCCCACGATACGCAGTATTTT. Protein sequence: CSASGGGLAHDTQYF.

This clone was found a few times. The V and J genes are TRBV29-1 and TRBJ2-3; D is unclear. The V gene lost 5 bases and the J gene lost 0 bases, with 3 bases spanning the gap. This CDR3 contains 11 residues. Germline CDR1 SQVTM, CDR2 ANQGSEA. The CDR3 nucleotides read TGCAGCGTTACTAGCACAGATACGCAGTATTTT. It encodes CSVTSTDTQYF.

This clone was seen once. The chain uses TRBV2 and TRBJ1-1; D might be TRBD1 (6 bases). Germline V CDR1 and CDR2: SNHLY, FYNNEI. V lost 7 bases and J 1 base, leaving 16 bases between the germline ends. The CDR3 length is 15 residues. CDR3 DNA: TGTGCCAGCACCGAAGGGGGACTAAGGAACACTGAAGCTTTCTTT. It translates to CASTEGGLRNTEAFF.

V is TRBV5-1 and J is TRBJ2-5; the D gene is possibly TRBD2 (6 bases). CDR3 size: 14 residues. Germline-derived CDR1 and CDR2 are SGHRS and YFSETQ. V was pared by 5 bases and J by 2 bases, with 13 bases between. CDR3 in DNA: TGCGCCAGCAGACAATTGACTAGTCAAGAGACCCAGTACTTC. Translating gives CASRQLTSQETQYF.

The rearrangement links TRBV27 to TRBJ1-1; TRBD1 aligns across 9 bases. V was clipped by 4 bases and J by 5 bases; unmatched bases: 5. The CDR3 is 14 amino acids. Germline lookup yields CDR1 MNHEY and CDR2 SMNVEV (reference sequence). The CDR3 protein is CASSSPTGGTEAFF. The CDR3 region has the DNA TGTGCCAGCAGTTCCCCGACAGGGGGGACTGAAGCTTTCTTT.

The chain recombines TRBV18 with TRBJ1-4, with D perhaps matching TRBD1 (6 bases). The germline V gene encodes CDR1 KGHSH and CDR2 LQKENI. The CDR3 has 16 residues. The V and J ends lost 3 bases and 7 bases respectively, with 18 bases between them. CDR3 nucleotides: TGTGCCAGCTCACCGCTCACAGGGCACGCTGCTGAAAAACTGTTTTTT. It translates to CASSPLTGHAAEKLFF.

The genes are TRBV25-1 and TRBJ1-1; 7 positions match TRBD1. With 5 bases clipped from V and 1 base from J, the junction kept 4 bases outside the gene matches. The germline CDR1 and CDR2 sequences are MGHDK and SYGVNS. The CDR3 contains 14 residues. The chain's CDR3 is CASSKGTANTEAFF. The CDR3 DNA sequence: TGTGCCAGCAGTAAGGGGACAGCGAACACTGAAGCTTTCTTT.

CDR3 in DNA: TGTGCCAGCAGGTGGGACAGGGATTTGAGCACTGAAGCTTTCTTT. Amino acid sequence: CASRWDRDLSTEAFF. This sequence joins TRBV25-1 and TRBJ1-1; 9 bases fit TRBD1. Trimming took 6 bases from V and 4 from J; bases not matched to a gene: 9. The CDR3 runs 15 residues. Per the germline V gene, CDR1 is MGHDK and CDR2 is SYGVNS.

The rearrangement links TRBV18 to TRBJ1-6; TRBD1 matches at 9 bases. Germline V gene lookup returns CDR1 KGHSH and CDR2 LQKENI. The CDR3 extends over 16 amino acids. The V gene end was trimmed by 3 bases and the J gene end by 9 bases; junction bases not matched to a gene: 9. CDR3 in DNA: TGTGCCAGCTCACCGGGTCGATGGACAGGGGCTTCACCCCTCCACTTT. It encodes CASSPGRWTGASPLHF.

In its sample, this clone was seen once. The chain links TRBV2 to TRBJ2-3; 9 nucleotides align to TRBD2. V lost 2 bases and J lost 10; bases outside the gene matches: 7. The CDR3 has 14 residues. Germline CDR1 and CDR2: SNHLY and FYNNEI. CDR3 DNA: TGTGCCAGCAGTGAATTTGGTAGCGGGGGACCGCAGTATTTT. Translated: CASSEFGSGGPQYF.

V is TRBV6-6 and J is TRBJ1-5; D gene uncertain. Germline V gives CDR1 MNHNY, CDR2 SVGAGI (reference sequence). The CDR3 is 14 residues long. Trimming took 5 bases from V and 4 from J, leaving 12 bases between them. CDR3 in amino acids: CASSRGQQNQPQHF. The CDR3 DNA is TGTGCCAGCAGTAGAGGGCAACAGAATCAGCCCCAGCATTTT.